This T cell receptor (beta chain) was captured in a study of T cell responses to AZD1222 COVID-19 vaccine. Timing groups of about 4 and about 12 weeks for second doses were pooled. Study results and limitations: Just a handful of AZD1222 recipients tested seropositive at baseline.

This clone was detected a few times. Its matching antigen is unknown. Generated by immunoSEQ multiplex PCR, the TCRdb table keeps only in-frame clones and is missing some. The data hold 80,000 to 90,000 clones, with around nine tenths observed a single time. The TCR sequence derives from an adult who received the AZD1222 COVID-19 vaccine. This material consisted of peripheral blood, taken 28 days after the second AZD1222 dose.

Written as DNA, the CDR3 is TGTGCCAGCAGCTTAGCCCCAAAACCTCCCGGGACAGGGTGCGGTGGCTACACCTTC. This translates into CASSLAPKPPGTGCGGYTF. This chain links TRBV11-3 with TRBJ1-2; TRBD1 matches at 9 bases. V was pared by 1 base and J by 7 bases, with 19 bases of the junction left unmatched. The CDR3 runs to 19 residues. CDR1 and CDR2 from the germline V gene are SGHNT and YENEEA.